Listed here is a single TCR beta chain. This clone appeared a few times. Its binding antigen is unknown. The CDR3 extends 3 residues past the end of the read, so its final part is completed from the germline J gene. For sequencing input, CVID and control samples contributed equivalent amounts of genomic DNA. For every sample, a 60 bp segment covering the rearranged TCRbeta CDR3 region was amplified and then sequenced. The immunoSEQ assay, a bias-corrected multiplex PCR with high-throughput sequencing, was employed for TCRbeta amplification. In the source study's methods: Each unique nucleotide sequence was treated as a clone and annotated with V, D and J genes, copy number and frequency. Sequences were labeled productive if in frame, and non-productive if out of frame or containing stop codons. Clonality was calculated from Shannon's entropy as previously described. The predicted amino acid sequences of productive clones were used to derive mean CDR3 Kyte-Doolittle hydropathy. Using the R hclust function, scaled V gene usage was clustered hierarchically with Manhattan distance and complete linkage. Clone sharing by CDR3 amino acid sequence was assessed by resampling 12 repertoires per group over 100 rounds. The repertoires were searched for 70 published EBV-specific and 200 to 300 published CMV-specific TCRbeta sequences. After two CVID samples that produced fewer than 10,000 sequences were dropped from the analysis, 42 CVID repertoires remained. Drawn from immuneACCESS, this table holds only the in-frame rearrangements with V and J called that TCRdb kept. Clones are partly lost; checked studies trace under half to an unresolved V gene and leave the rest unexplained. The V and J calls and the clone size are those of that table, but D and trimming were determined from the DNA. The sample comprises approximately 28,000 clones, and every one was counted more than once. The ten largest clones take up approximately 3% of the sample.

This entry comes from a study of T cell clonality in common variable immunodeficiency (dated by TCRdb to about 2015). The germline V gene supplies CDR1 MNHNS and CDR2 SASEGT. The CDR3, cysteine through phenylalanine, is 13 amino acids long. The CDR3 was read in part: 30 bases, with the frame set at base 1. Germline trimming: 3 bases from V, 6 bases from J; junction bases outside gene matches: 4. Broad study findings and their caveats: Despite equal DNA input, controls averaged approximately 82,000 unique sequences per sample versus about 32,000 in CVID samples. Correlations of repertoire features with clinical complications were constrained by heterogeneity among patients within the CVID cohort. CVID TCRbeta sequences reportedly showed fewer deletions and N-nucleotide insertions and lacked highly modified clones with 13 or more V deletions. Fewer TCRbeta clones were shared among CVID subjects than among healthy controls (p < 0.0001). Compared with healthy controls, CVID subjects showed increased TCRbeta clonality (t-test p = 0.018), a feature most characteristic of about a third of subjects. It was noted by the authors that sequencing of the repertoires of T cell subpopulations would be needed to clarify the cause of the increased clonality in CVID.

Standard criteria, namely reduction of serum IgG, IgA and/or IgM below the normal range together with specific antibody deficiency, were applied for the diagnosis of CVID. A total of 45 or so subjects (15 female and about 29 male; age range roughly 9 to 64 years, mean age around 37) were included in the CVID group. Most of the CVID patients and most of the healthy controls were of Caucasian heritage. Replacement immunoglobulin therapy had been administered to all CVID subjects for at least one year at the time of study participation. At the time of blood collection, no CVID subject was ill or was being treated with immunomodulatory or immunosuppressive medication. From each donor, roughly 4.5 to 8 ml of heparinized peripheral whole blood was collected. Genomic DNA from adults with common variable immune deficiency (CVID) and from healthy adult controls was the source for sequencing TCRbeta CDR3 repertoires. Diluted blood was density-centrifuged over Hypaque 1077 or Ficoll-Paque to isolate peripheral blood mononuclear cells. Genomic DNA was obtained from unsorted mononuclear cells using either Qiagen column purification or a centrifugation-based method.

The rearranged segments are TRBV6-1 and TRBJ1-2; 7 nucleotides in the junction match TRBD1. The specimen sequenced was peripheral blood mononuclear cells. The clonotype was recovered from a human donor with common variable immunodeficiency. CDR3 region: CASSEIQGNGYTF. The DNA read from the CDR3 is TGTGCCAGCAGTGAGATACAGGGGAATGGC.